This T cell receptor beta chain is drawn from a study of T cells in localized non-small cell lung cancer. V was cut by 5 bases and J by 0 bases, with 13 bases left in between. The length of the CDR3 is 15 residues. Germline CDR1 and CDR2: MGHDK and SYGVNS. Libraries were prepared by immunoSEQ multiplex PCR; TCRdb keeps only in-frame clonotypes and omits some of them. The table shows about 77,000 clones, with 88% occurring only once. To note about this clone: Its target is not known.

Study-wide findings and caveats: Adjacent lung had a median around 60 of the 100 largest tumor clones. Uninvolved adjacent lung, not tumor, had the highest T cell clonality.

This TCR came from a woman between 40 and 69 years old with stage I squamous cell lung carcinoma. This chain links TRBV25-1 with TRBJ1-1; the D is unclear. The sample in question was peripheral blood, obtained before any cancer treatment. CDR3 in amino acids: CASSLTGLLNTEAFF. Here the CDR3 DNA reads TGTGCCAGCAGTTTAACGGGCCTCCTGAACACTGAAGCTTTCTTT. Full variable domain (missing parts from reference TRBV25-1 and TRBJ1-1): EADIYQTPRYLVIGTGKKITLECSQTMGHDKMYWYQQDPGMELHLIHYSYGVNSTEKGDLSSESTVSRIRTEHFPLTLESARPSHTSQYLCASSLTGLLNTEAFFGQGTRLTVV.